This is a list of T cell receptor beta chains from one sample in a study of blood T cell repertoires in COVID-19. This table comes from immunoSEQ multiplex PCR, and its TCRdb copy is limited to in-frame clones, with some not included. In the table there are roughly 70,000 clones, roughly 71% of which are singletons. The sample taken for sequencing was peripheral blood. The receptors stem from a man aged 60 to 69 with COVID-19, enrolled during active disease. The CDR3 runs from the conserved cysteine through the conserved F or W. Not every row has a clone size; where given, it reads once, few, many or a size class.

j_call v_call clone_size cdr3_aa
TRBJ2-1 TRBV5-1 NA CASSLMGQGEHEQFF
TRBJ2-3 TRBV5-6 NA CASTNKGPTDTQYF
TRBJ2-5 TRBV5-1 NA CASTPDRGETQYF
TRBJ2-1 TRBV18 NA CASSPIGTSGSHEQFF
TRBJ2-5 TRBV5-6 few CASSLGHKETQYF
TRBJ2-1 TRBV27 few CASSSGLAGAQFF
TRBJ2-7 TRBV7-2 many CASSLFRWGQGRGYEQYF
TRBJ1-3 TRBV6-5 once CASRDSAGNTIYF
TRBJ1-4 TRBV5-4 few CASSSVEVEKLFF
TRBJ2-2 TRBV5-1 NA CASTADTGGELFF
TRBJ1-2 TRBV14 NA CASSYRQNYTF
TRBJ2-3 TRBV19 few CASSIFAGPDTQYF
TRBJ1-2 TRBV6-5 NA CASRGGTTSYGYTF
TRBJ1-3 TRBV5-1 few CASSPEGGSGNTIYF
TRBJ2-1 TRBV5-1 NA CASSRSGSNEQFF
TRBJ1-2 TRBV6-5 once CASSPGQRYGYTF
TRBJ2-4 TRBV30 NA CAWSVWTAADKNIQYF
TRBJ1-5 TRBV5-1 NA CASSFGGTDQPQHF
TRBJ2-2 TRBV13 once CASSSRAGELFF
TRBJ1-6 TRBV10-3 NA CAIRSQGINFSYNSPLHF
TRBJ2-7 TRBV30 NA CACMTENYEQYF
TRBJ1-6 TRBV5-5 NA CASSPAPQAPNPLHF
TRBJ1-3 TRBV5-4 NA CASSGDGNTIYF
TRBJ1-4 TRBV6-5 NA CASSYRESEKLFF
TRBJ2-6 TRBV14 NA CASSQGLGNSGANVLTF
TRBJ2-1 TRBV6-4 NA CASSDLASGGAEQFF
TRBJ2-3 TRBV20-1 few CSASSSGGTTDTQYF
TRBJ2-1 TRBV4-2 NA CASSQDFGRQGEQFF
TRBJ1-5 TRBV12-3/TRBV12-4 NA CASSFGQGLVQHF
TRBJ2-7 TRBV19 NA CASKGTGTAEQYF
TRBJ2-3 TRBV10-3 NA CAIRAKAAGFTDTQYF
TRBJ2-5 TRBV20-1 NA CSAGGDRVGTQYF
TRBJ1-2 TRBV6-1 NA CASSDQHREKRGYTF
TRBJ2-3 TRBV20-1 NA CSASPGRTDTQYF
TRBJ2-5 TRBV3-1/TRBV3-2 NA CASSPNRETQYF
TRBJ1-4 TRBV11-2 once CASSLMTGEKLFF
TRBJ1-2 TRBV10-2 NA CASSPGQGAGGYTF
TRBJ1-3 TRBV5-6 NA CASSSYDNTIYF
TRBJ2-1 TRBV4-2 few CASSQDLGGRYQFF
TRBJ2-1 TRBV28 few CASSGTAGAHNEQFF
TRBJ2-1 TRBV7-9 few CASTPRGYYNEQFF
TRBJ1-2 TRBV28 NA CASSLLGIEVSYGYTF
TRBJ2-1 TRBV2 NA CTSCKIRGNEQFF
TRBJ1-2 TRBV2 NA CASSVVAGGGYTF
TRBJ1-5 TRBV6-6 few CASRPWGQGVVQPQHF
TRBJ2-5 TRBV7-2 NA CASSLDSQETQYF
TRBJ1-3 TRBV30 NA CAWRVTGAGNTIYF
TRBJ2-1 TRBV11-3 NA CASSPSGVLAGASYNEQFF
TRBJ2-7 TRBV5-1 NA CASSPTSGSLEQYF
TRBJ1-5 TRBV28 NA CASSLQGNQPQHF
TRBJ1-4 TRBV30 NA CAWSVKGSGEKLFF
TRBJ1-2 TRBV5-6 NA CASSFMSAGDTGYTF